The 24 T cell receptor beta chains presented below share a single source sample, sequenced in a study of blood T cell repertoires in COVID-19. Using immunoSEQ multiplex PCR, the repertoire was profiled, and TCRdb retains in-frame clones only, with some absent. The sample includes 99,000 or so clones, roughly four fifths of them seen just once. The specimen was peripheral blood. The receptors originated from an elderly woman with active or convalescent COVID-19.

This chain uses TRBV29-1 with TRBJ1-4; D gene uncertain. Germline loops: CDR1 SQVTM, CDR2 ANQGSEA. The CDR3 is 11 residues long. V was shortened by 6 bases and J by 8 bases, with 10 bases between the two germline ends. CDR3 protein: CSVKTREKLFF. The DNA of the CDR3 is TGCAGCGTGAAAACGAGGGAAAAACTGTTTTTT.

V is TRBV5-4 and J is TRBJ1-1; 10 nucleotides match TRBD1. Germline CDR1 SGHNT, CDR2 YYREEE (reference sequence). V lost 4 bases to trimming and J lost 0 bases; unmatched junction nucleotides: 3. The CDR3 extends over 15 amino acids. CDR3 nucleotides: TGTGCCAGCAGCCTCGGGACAGGGGTGAACACTGAAGCTTTCTTT. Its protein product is CASSLGTGVNTEAFF.

The CDR3 sequence: CASSGRIGMFYGYTF. CDR3 nucleotides: TGTGCCAGTAGTGGAAGAATCGGGATGTTCTATGGCTACACCTTC. V is TRBV19 and J is TRBJ1-2; D gene ambiguous. The CDR3 is 15 residues long. Per the germline V gene, CDR1 is LNHDA and CDR2 is SQIVND (reference sequence). V was clipped by 5 bases and J by 4 bases, with 17 bases between them.

The CDR3 sequence is CASSPTDRGYEQYF. In nucleotides, the CDR3 is TGTGCCAGCAGTCCCACCGACAGAGGATACGAGCAGTACTTC. The J gene is TRBJ2-7, the V gene TRBV6-5, with a weak D call TRBD1 (5 bases). The CDR3 sequence is 14 residues long. The germline gives CDR1 MNHEY, CDR2 SVGAGI. Trimming removed 5 bases at V and 4 bases at J, with 15 bases between.

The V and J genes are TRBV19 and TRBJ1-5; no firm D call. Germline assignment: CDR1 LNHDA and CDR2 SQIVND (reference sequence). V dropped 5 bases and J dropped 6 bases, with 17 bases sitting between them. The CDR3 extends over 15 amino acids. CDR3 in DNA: TGTGCCAGTAGTGAGCGGCCCCAGAAAGGTCAGCCCCAGCATTTT. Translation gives CASSERPQKGQPQHF.

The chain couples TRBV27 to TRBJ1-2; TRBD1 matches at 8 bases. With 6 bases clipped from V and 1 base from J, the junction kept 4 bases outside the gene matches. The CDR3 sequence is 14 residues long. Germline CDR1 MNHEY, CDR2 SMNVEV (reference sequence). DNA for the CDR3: TGTGCCAGCAGAGGGACAGGAATTAACTATGGCTACACCTTC. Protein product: CASRGTGINYGYTF.

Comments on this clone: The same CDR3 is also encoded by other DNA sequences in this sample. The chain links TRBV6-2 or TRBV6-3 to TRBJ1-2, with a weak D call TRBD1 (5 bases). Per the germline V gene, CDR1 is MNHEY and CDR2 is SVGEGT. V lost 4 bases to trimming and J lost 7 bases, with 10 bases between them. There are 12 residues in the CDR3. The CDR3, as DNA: TGTGCCAGCAGTTCAGGGCTCCGTGGCTACACCTTC. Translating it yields CASSSGLRGYTF.

The CDR3 DNA is TGTGCCAGCAGTAGAGGGACAGCCTACGAGCAGTACTTC. Its translation is CASSRGTAYEQYF. This chain connects TRBV28 to TRBJ2-7; TRBD1 agrees at 7 bases. The CDR3 spans 13 residues. The junction had 3 bases not matched to a gene; V was cut back by 5 bases and J by 2 bases. Per the germline V gene, CDR1 is MDHEN and CDR2 is SYDVKM.

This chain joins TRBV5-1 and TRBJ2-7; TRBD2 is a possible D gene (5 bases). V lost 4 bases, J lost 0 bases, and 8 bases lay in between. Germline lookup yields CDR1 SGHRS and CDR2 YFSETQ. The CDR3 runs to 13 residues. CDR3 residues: CASSRTFSYEQYF. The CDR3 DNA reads TGCGCCAGCAGCCGGACTTTCTCCTACGAGCAGTACTTC.

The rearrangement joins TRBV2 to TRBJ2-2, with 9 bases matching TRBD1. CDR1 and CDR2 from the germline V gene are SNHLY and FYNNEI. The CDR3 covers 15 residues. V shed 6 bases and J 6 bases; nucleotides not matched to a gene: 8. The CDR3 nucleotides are TGTGCCAGCAGAGAAAGGACAGGGGATGCCGGGGAGCTGTTTTTT. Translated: CASRERTGDAGELFF.

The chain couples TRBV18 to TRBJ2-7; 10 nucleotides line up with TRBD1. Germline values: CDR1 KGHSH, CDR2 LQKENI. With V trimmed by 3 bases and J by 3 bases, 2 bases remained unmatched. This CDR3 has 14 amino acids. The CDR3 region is CASSPGTGDYEQYF. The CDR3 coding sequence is TGTGCCAGCTCACCCGGGACAGGGGACTACGAGCAGTACTTC.

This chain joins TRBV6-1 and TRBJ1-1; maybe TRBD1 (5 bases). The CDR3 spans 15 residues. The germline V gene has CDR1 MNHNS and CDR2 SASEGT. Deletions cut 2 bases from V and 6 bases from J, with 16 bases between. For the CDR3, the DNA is TGTGCCAGCAGTGAACTGGACAAGCAGTGGGCTGAAGCTTTCTTT. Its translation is CASSELDKQWAEAFF.

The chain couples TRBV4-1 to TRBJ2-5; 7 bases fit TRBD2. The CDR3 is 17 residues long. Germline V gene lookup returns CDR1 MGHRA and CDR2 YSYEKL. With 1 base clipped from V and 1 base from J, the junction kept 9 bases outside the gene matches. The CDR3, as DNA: TGCGCCAGCAGCCAAGGAAATGGACGGGAGGCCCAAGAGACCCAGTACTTC. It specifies CASSQGNGREAQETQYF.

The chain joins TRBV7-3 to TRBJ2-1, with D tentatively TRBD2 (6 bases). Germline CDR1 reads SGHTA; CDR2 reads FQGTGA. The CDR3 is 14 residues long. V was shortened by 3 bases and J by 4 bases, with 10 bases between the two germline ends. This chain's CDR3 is CASSLRGEYNEQFF. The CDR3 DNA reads TGTGCCAGCAGCTTGCGCGGGGAGTACAATGAGCAGTTCTTC.

CDR3 loop: CASSLPRVSTEAFF. The DNA of the CDR3 is TGTGCCAGCAGTTTACCCAGGGTTTCCACTGAAGCTTTCTTT. The rearrangement links TRBV28 to TRBJ1-1, with D possibly matching TRBD1 (5 bases). V was pared by 2 bases and J by 4 bases, with 11 bases between. Per the germline V gene, CDR1 is MDHEN and CDR2 is SYDVKM. This CDR3 region has 14 residues.

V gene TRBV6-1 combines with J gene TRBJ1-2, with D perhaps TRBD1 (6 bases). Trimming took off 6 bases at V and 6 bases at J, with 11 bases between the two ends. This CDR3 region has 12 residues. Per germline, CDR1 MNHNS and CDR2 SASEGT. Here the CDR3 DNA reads TGTGCCAGCAGAACAGGGTTTGATGGCTACACCTTC. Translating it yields CASRTGFDGYTF.

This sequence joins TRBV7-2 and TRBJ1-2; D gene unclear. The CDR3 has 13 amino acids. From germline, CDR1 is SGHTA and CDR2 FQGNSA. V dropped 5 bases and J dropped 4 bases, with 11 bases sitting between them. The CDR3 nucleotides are TGTGCCAGCAGCCCGGGGTCCTTCTATGGCTACACCTTC. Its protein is CASSPGSFYGYTF.

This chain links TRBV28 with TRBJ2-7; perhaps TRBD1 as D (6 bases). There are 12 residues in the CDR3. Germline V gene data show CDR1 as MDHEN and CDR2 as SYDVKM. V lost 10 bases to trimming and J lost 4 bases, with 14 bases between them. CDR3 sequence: CATSSGVYEQYF. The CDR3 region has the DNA TGTGCCACCTCGTCAGGGGTATACGAGCAGTACTTC.

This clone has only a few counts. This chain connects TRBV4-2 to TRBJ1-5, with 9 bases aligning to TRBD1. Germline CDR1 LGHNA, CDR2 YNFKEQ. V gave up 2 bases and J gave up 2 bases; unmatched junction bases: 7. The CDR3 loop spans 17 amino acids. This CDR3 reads CASSQSDRGDGNQPQHF. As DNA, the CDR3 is TGTGCCAGCAGCCAATCCGACAGGGGGGACGGCAATCAGCCCCAGCATTTT.

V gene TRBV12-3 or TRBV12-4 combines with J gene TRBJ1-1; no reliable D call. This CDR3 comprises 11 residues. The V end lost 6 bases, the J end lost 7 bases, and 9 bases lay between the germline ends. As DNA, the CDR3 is TGTGCCAGCAGACACAGACGTGAAGCTTTCTTT. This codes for CASRHRREAFF.

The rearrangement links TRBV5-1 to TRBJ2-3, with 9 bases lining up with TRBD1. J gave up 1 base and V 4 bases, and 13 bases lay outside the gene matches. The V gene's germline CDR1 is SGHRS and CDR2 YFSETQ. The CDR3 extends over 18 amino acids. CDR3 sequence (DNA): TGCGCCAGCAGCCTTCTACCAACAGGGGGCGCTGGCACAGATACGCAGTATTTT. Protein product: CASSLLPTGGAGTDTQYF.

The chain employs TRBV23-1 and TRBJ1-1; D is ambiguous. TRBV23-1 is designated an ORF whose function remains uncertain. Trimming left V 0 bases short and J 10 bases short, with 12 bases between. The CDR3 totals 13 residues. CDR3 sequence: CASSQSSEAGAFF. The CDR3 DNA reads TGCGCCAGCAGTCAATCGTCGGAGGCTGGAGCTTTCTTT.

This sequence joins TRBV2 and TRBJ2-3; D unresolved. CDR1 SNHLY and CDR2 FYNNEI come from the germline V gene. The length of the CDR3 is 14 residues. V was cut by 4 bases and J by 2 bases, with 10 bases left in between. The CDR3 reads CASSVLETTDTQYF. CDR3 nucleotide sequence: TGTGCCAGCAGTGTTCTGGAGACCACAGATACGCAGTATTTT.

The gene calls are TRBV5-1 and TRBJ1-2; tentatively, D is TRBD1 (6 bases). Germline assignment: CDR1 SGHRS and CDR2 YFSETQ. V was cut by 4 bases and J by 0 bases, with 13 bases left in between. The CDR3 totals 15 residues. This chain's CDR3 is CASSKGHSANYGYTF. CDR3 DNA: TGCGCCAGCAGCAAGGGACATTCAGCTAACTATGGCTACACCTTC.